This TCR beta chain came from a study of blood T cell repertoires in COVID-19. Study background: Sources were T cells, B-cell-depleted T cells, or PBMCs; the material itself was cDNA or gDNA.

J gave up 6 bases and V 4 bases, and 8 bases lay outside the gene matches. CDR3 size: 15 residues. CDR1 is KGHSH and CDR2 is LQKENI in the germline V gene. Only in-frame clones appear in the TCRdb table, and some are missing; sequencing was by immunoSEQ multiplex PCR. The table has some 110,000 clones, roughly 84% seen once; the top ten hold more than 20%. This clone was seen a single time. Sequenced material: peripheral blood. The receptor comes from a man aged 60-69 years with acute or convalescent COVID-19. The rearrangement links TRBV18 to TRBJ1-2; 10 nucleotides match TRBD1. CDR3 DNA sequence: TGTGCCAGCTCACTAAAAGGGACAGGGGTTGATGGCTACACCTTC. This gives the protein CASSLKGTGVDGYTF. Together with reference TRBV18 and TRBJ1-2, the CDR3 gives the full variable domain: NAGVMQNPRHLVRRRGQEARLRCSPMKGHSHVYWYRQLPEEGLKFMVYLQKENIIDESGMPKERFSAEFPKEGPSILRIQQVVRGDSAAYFCASSLKGTGVDGYTFGSGTRLTVV.